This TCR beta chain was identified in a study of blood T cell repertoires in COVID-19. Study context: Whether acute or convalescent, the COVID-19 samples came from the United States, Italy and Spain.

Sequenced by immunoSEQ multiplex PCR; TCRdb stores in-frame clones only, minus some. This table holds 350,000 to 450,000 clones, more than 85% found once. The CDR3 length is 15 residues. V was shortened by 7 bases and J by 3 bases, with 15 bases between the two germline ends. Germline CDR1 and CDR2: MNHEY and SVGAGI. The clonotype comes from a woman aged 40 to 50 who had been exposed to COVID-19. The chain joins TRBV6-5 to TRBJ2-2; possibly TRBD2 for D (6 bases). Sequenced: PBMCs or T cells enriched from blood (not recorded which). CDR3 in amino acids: CASILRRVDTGELFF. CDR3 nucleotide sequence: TGTGCCAGCATCCTAAGGAGGGTTGACACCGGGGAGCTGTTTTTT.